This section outlines one T cell receptor (beta chain) sequence together with its context. This clonotype was counted many times. No antigen is known for it. Base qualities are not provided; no much larger clone lies one nucleotide away. This specimen belongs to a study of breast tumors, draining lymph nodes, adjacent tissues listed by TCRdb under 2016. Concerning the study at large: The study compared TCR beta repertoires across tumor, adjacent nontumor tissue and axillary lymph nodes from breast cancer patients. The study was designed to assess the relationships and possible T-cell exchange between tumor, surrounding tissue and draining lymph node repertoires in human breast cancer. General study outcomes and caveats: A scenario in which most tumor T cells derive from the lymph node and then expand within tumor tissue was judged to be consistent with the data. Tumors showed preferential V and J gene usage, and their T-cell repertoire diversity fell below that of lymph nodes yet above that of nontumor tissue. Tumor and nontumor tissue repertoires were significantly more similar in luminal-like than in basal-like breast cancer. The conclusion that tumor T cells originate in lymph nodes was presented as consistent with a hypothesis rather than as directly demonstrated.

The sequencer listed for this sample is Illumina HiSeq 2000. Multiplex PCR amplification was used to generate the TCR beta chain libraries. High-throughput sequencing was used to analyze the amplified TCR beta chain products. Clones were called with MiXCR by TCRdb after fastp trimmed the public reads at Q25, and only in-frame beta chains were retained. Rows matching on CDR3 protein sequence are summarized as one entry with the most common DNA and genes. The sample table contains about 270,000 distinct CDR3 sequences; only one count was recorded for around 31% of them. The ten biggest clones cover more than 0.95% of the sample. The lymph node samples were taken from the axillary draining lymph nodes of breast cancer patients. The germline V gene (reference sequence) provides CDR1 LNHDA and CDR2 SQIVND. The CDR3 goes from the cysteine to the phenylalanine over 14 residues. Only the CDR3 part of the read is kept: 42 bases, read in frame from the first base. V drops 5 bases and J drops 0 bases, leaving 8 bases in between.

Sequencing was done on a sample of axillary lymph node tissue. This clonotype originated in a female donor with breast cancer. Some clones in this sample may be carry-over from other donors' samples. The sequence joins TRBV19 to TRBJ1-5; the D gene cannot be resolved reliably. The nucleotide sequence reads TGTGCCAGTAGTGACTATTATAGCAATCAGCCCCAGCATTTT. It encodes CASSDYYSNQPQHF.